This T cell receptor (beta chain) was captured in a study of vaccination and CD4 T cells after COVID-19 (dated by TCRdb to between 2022 and 2023). Background on the whole study: SARS-CoV-2 positivity had been established in the convalescent patients by nasal swab PCR, and mild disease was recorded in roughly 10 of these patients and severe disease in one. In around nine COVID-19 convalescent patients and a few infection-naive healthy vaccine recipients, the spike-specific CD4+ TCR repertoire before mRNA vaccination was compared with the repertoire after mRNA vaccination. Post-vaccine blood samples were collected a median of approximately 72 days after the second vaccine dose, ranging from about 13 to 241 days. Post-COVID blood samples were collected from convalescent patients a median of approximately 93 days after diagnosis, with a range of about 35 to 170 days. The convalescent cohort included six males and four females, with two Hispanic individuals, seven Caucasians, two Asians and one multiracial person. Participants received two doses of either the Pfizer-BioNTech BNT162b2 vaccine (n=8) or the Moderna mRNA-1273 vaccine (n=2). Overlapping spike peptide pools from SARS-CoV-2 and from the common cold coronaviruses HCoV-NL63, HCoV-OC43 and HCoV-229E were used as culture stimuli. As controls, cultures received a CEFX viral epitope pool (the positive control), an HIV-1 Nef peptide pool (the negative control), or no peptide at all. Study-wide findings and limitations: Of the vaccine-specific clones found in convalescent patients, nearly all (304 of 307) were mono-reactive for SARS-CoV-2 spike instead of being cross-reactive with common cold coronaviruses. Among convalescent patients, a median around 86% of the SARS-CoV-2-reactive clones seen after vaccination appeared only after vaccination, which suggests priming specific to the vaccine. Relatively few convalescent patients were included in the study, and early timepoints after natural infection were not analyzed. An increase in the median number of SARS-CoV-2-reactive clonotypes from 21 after infection to about 39 after vaccination was observed, but the change was not found to be significant.

The treatment or condition tag for this specimen amounts to: roughly ten-day PBMC culture with coronavirus spike peptide pools or control peptides (ViraFEST assay). To expand antigen-specific T cells with peptide pools and then pick out the expanded clonotypes through TCR sequencing, the study relied on the ViraFEST assay. The convalescent patients' positive SARS-CoV-2 PCR tests were from March to December 2020, which was before the Alpha, Beta and Delta variants emerged in the United States. PBMCs were cultured at under 2.5 million per well in IMDM supplemented with 5% human AB serum and 10 IU/ml IL-2, with about 10 ug/ml peptide pools added. On days 3 and 7, half of the culture medium was replaced with fresh IL-2-containing medium. After approximately 11 days of culture, CD4+ T cells were isolated by negative selection with the EasySep CD4+ T cell isolation kit. Ficoll-Paque Plus gradient centrifugation was used to isolate PBMCs from whole blood, and the isolated PBMCs were then either used fresh or cryopreserved at -140C. Triplicate wells were generally used for each culture condition.

A word on this clonotype: What antigen it recognizes has not been identified. Qualities for individual bases were not recorded, and no much larger clone is one base off.

The receptor library was made with PCR. DNA from cultured CD4+ T cells was subjected to TCR sequencing with the Oncomine TCR Beta short-read assay at the Johns Hopkins FTIC core. Genomic DNA was extracted from the cultured CD4+ T cells with the QIAamp micro DNA kit. Oncomine TCR Beta libraries from cultured CD4+ T cells were pooled with unique dual indexes and sequenced on an Illumina iSeq 100. As for how the authors treated the data: Non-productive sequences were filtered out, and CDR3s that did not start with C, did not end with F or W, or were shorter than 7 amino acids were discarded. The MANAFEST web application was used to identify antigen-specific clonotypes by comparing peptide-stimulated wells against reference wells and other culture wells. For a clone to be called positive, the clone needed an FDR below 0.05, an odds ratio above 5, and a productive frequency above 0.1% in at least two of three replicate wells. A clonotype counted as cross-reactive if it showed significant expansion both in the SARS-CoV-2 spike wells and in at least one common cold coronavirus spike condition. CDR3 homology was assessed with Levenshtein distances (stringdist) and unrooted phylogenetic trees (ape) in R version 3.6.1. The public reads were reprocessed in TCRdb via fastp at Q25 and MiXCR, keeping in-frame beta chains. Under each unique CDR3 protein, matching rows form one entry showing the most common genes and DNA. TCRdb assigned the V and J calls; the authors' analysis was not used. For this sample the table gives 11,000 to 15,000 distinct CDR3 sequences, of which approximately 60% were detected only once. The top ten clones comprise around 14% of the sample.

The V end loses 5 bases and the J end loses 5 bases, and a stretch of 10 bases separates them. CDR3 length: 13 amino acids, cysteine to phenylalanine. Kept here is only the CDR3 DNA, which spans 39 bases and is read in frame from base 1. CDR1 and CDR2, looked up from the germline V gene, are SNHLY and FYNNEI. Here the chain combines TRBV2 and TRBJ2-4, with TRBD2 tentatively as D gene (5 bases match). The sequenced material came from CD4+ T cells from blood, cultured in vitro. The receptor was isolated from a human donor who had recovered from COVID-19. The DNA sequence reads TGTGCCAGCAGTACCGGGATCGAAAACATTCAGTACTTC. This is translated as CASSTGIENIQYF.